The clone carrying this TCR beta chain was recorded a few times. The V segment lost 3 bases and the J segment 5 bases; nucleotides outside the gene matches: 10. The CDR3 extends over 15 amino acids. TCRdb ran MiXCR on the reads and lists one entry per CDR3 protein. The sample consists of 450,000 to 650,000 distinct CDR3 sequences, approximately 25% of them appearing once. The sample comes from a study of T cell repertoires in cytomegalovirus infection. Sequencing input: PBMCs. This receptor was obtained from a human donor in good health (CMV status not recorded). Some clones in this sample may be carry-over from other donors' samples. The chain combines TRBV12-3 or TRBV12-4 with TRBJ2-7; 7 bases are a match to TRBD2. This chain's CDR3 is CASSFGGSPGDEQYF. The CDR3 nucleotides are TGTGCCAGCAGTTTCGGCGGGAGTCCTGGTGACGAGCAGTACTTC.